This T cell receptor beta chain was sequenced in a study of beta chain features in type 1 diabetes. This clone has more than one count but fewer than ten. Its matching antigen is unknown. This could be a read error, since a much larger clone is one nucleotide away. This CDR3 is also generated by other DNA sequences in the sample. TCRB transcripts that were expressed got sequenced, as all of the isolated RNA had been reverse transcribed. TCRdb keeps only in-frame clones here, not all; method: immunoSEQ multiplex PCR. The table has 400,000 or so clones, over 8.5% seen once. Study findings and constraints: The question of HLA type influencing TCRB rearrangement was one that remained unresolved here. Among patients with Type 1 diabetes, TCRB CDR3s were moderately but significantly shorter in every one of the four CD4+ subsets.

V lost 6 bases and J 14 bases, leaving 29 bases between the germline ends. Germline V gene lookup returns CDR1 MNHEY and CDR2 SMNVEV (reference sequence). The CDR3 covers 16 residues. Source material: central memory CD4+ T cells from blood. V is TRBV27 and J is TRBJ2-1; D tentatively fits TRBD1 or TRBD2 (6 bases each). This TCR came from a man aged 25-40 years with type 1 diabetes. This CDR3 reads CASSRWGVSSGAREFF. In nucleotides, the CDR3 is TGTGCCAGCAGCCGCTGGGGGGTATCATCGGGGGCCCGGGAGTTCTTC.